Listed below are T cell receptor beta chains from one sample, sequenced in a study of blood T cell repertoires in COVID-19. Profiling relied on immunoSEQ multiplex PCR, and the TCRdb table lists in-frame clones only, not all of them. The sample yields some 220,000 clones, about 79% seen once. Material: PBMCs or T cells enriched from blood (not recorded which). These receptors were taken from a woman aged 40 to 55 with acute COVID-19. CDR3s include the opening cysteine and the closing phenylalanine or tryptophan.

V gene	J gene	CDR3 protein
TRBV6-5	TRBJ1-3	CASRRDSSGNTIYF
TRBV2	TRBJ2-1	CASQAVSYNEQFF
TRBV7-9	TRBJ1-2	CASSPNTGGNYGYTF
TRBV4-2	TRBJ2-2	CASSPYTGELFF
TRBV18	TRBJ2-2	CASSPRARATGELFF
TRBV19	TRBJ2-5	CASSPWGRLAGKQETQYF
TRBV6-5	TRBJ1-2	CASSSSVRGARDGYTF
TRBV2	TRBJ2-7	CASSLGDRGKYEQYF
TRBV7-6	TRBJ1-1	CASSLDKGGAPNTEAFF
TRBV14	TRBJ2-7	CASSRGPPVSIEQYF
TRBV27	TRBJ2-7	CASSLDRANYEQYF
TRBV20-1	TRBJ1-5	CSASRRGSNQPQHF
TRBV5-1	TRBJ1-4	CASSSLSGTAYEKLFF
TRBV15	TRBJ2-7	CATSKWDRAVEQYF
TRBV11-3	TRBJ2-3	CASSPAAGRTDTQYF
TRBV5-1	TRBJ1-1	CASSPGHQNTEAFF
TRBV30	TRBJ1-3	CAWNRDRVENTIYF
TRBV29-1	TRBJ2-5	CSALKRDRGETQYF
TRBV11-2	TRBJ1-3	CASSLAGPGNTIYF
TRBV7-9	TRBJ2-7	CASSLLGAVPYEQYF
TRBV7-3	TRBJ1-6	CASSLRGGLDNSPLHF
TRBV5-8	TRBJ2-7	CASSLKQSGWKQYF
TRBV4-1	TRBJ2-2	CASSPGTGELFF
TRBV28	TRBJ1-1	CASTQNRGNTEAFF
TRBV30	TRBJ1-1	CARDRGIGNTEAFF
TRBV19	TRBJ1-1	CASSILGGRTRFDEAFF
TRBV27	TRBJ2-2	CASSPRGLVNTGELFF
TRBV6-1	TRBJ1-5	CASSETGGAGQPQHF
TRBV19	TRBJ2-7	CASGAGDSYEQYF
TRBV30	TRBJ1-6	CAWGGTGNSPLHF
TRBV6-1	TRBJ1-5	CASSESAGVSNQPQHF
TRBV7-3	TRBJ1-6	CASSRYGTGPNSPLHF
TRBV30	TRBJ2-7	CAWNDETSGRIGSYEQYF
TRBV6-5	TRBJ1-1	CASSYGTGGTEAFF
TRBV4-2	TRBJ1-1	CASSQERGLEAFF
TRBV6-5	TRBJ2-5	CASSYGGETQYF
TRBV6-5	TRBJ2-1	CASRFQGRDEQFF
TRBV28	TRBJ2-7	CASTIAGGSSYEQYF
TRBV5-5	TRBJ1-2	CASSRWDSPYGYTF
TRBV11-2	TRBJ1-2	CASSLGGNSPGYTF
TRBV19	TRBJ1-4	CASNSGGFGEKLFF
TRBV28	TRBJ2-3	CASRSYGLAGQDTQYF
TRBV27	TRBJ1-2	CASSPLDRGIYGYTF
TRBV13	TRBJ1-2	CASSSLQGGDYGYTF
TRBV5-1	TRBJ2-7	CASSLEAGQNYEQYF
TRBV11-2	TRBJ2-1	CASSGPAPGKLVEQFF
TRBV19	TRBJ1-4	CASSIAQANNEKLFF
TRBV4-2	TRBJ1-1	CASSQEGQGGLSAEAFF
TRBV2	TRBJ1-5	CASKEGNQPQHF
TRBV6-5	TRBJ2-3	CATCRTVADTQYF
TRBV10-3	TRBJ1-5	CAISEQRQGLNQPQHF
TRBV30	TRBJ1-1	CAWAWGPEAFF
TRBV5-1	TRBJ1-1	CASSFTGDKNTEAFF
TRBV7-3	TRBJ1-1	CASSLLAYTEAFF
TRBV29-1	TRBJ2-4	CSVVSPGYKNIQYF
TRBV6-6	TRBJ1-2	CASSLDRALVYGYTF
TRBV10-1	TRBJ1-5	CASSPGGSGNQPQHF
TRBV4-1	TRBJ2-7	CASSQDPSSRGGEQYF
TRBV2	TRBJ2-7	CASGDSRYSYEQYF